The T cell receptor (beta chain) described here comes from a study of CD8 T cells in cerebrospinal fluid in Alzheimer's disease. CDR3 length equals 14 residues. Germline V CDR1 and CDR2: SGHKS, YYEKEE (reference sequence). TCRdb re-analyzed the 10x single-cell sequencing reads; it lists each CDR3 protein once, without DNA. The sample includes 1,200 or so distinct CDR3 sequences. Judged by frequency, this clonotype is medium-sized (0.01 to 0.1%). This clonotype originated in a human donor with Parkinson's disease. The V and J genes are TRBV5-5 and TRBJ2-5; TCRdb returns TRBD2, unconfirmable since there is no DNA. The material sequenced was cerebrospinal fluid. The CDR3 reads CASSLGAGLGTQYF.